This T cell receptor (beta chain) stems from a study of molecular identifiers for immune sequencing clone quantification. General study points: Jurkat TCR RNA spiked in from one cell reportedly remained identifiable amid roughly 910,000 naive cells. Clones of above 20 RNA copies carried over 99% of effector molecules; in naive cells they carried under 1%.

TCRdb reprocessed the PCR reads with MiXCR, giving one entry per CDR3 protein. Among about 320,000 distinct CDR3 sequences listed, 20% to 25% were seen once. Remarks on this clonotype: Its specificity is unknown.

This CDR3 contains 17 residues. Germline loops: CDR1 PRHDT, CDR2 FYEKMQ (reference sequence). After removal of 5 bases from V and 1 base from J, the junction contained 9 bases not matched to a gene. Naive CD8 T cells were sorted as CD8+CD4-CCR7+CD45RA+. The chain is built from TRBV13 and TRBJ2-3, with 10 nucleotides matching TRBD2. The sequence was obtained from a human donor in good health. Some libraries in this study had Jurkat cell RNA spiked in. The sequenced material came from naive CD8+ T cells from blood, with Jurkat cell RNA spiked in. Subset: FACS-sorted CD8+CD4-CCR7+CD45RA+ naive T cells. CDR3 DNA: TGTGCCAGCAGCCTCTCGCTAGCGGGGGTGGGCACAGATACGCAGTATTTT. Protein: CASSLSLAGVGTDTQYF.